The next 4 T cell receptor beta chains were all read from a single sample in a study of T cells in localized non-small cell lung cancer. The table came from immunoSEQ multiplex PCR; TCRdb's copy has only in-frame clones and leaves some out. This sample has under 20,000 clones, with about 91% found just once. The source was peripheral blood, collected before any cancer treatment. The receptors were sampled from a female donor older than 55 with stage III squamous cell lung carcinoma.

This sequence joins TRBV9 and TRBJ1-4; the D gene is possibly TRBD1 (5 bases). The CDR3 spans 16 residues. V was shortened by 3 bases and J by 4 bases, with 16 bases between the two germline ends. Germline CDR1 reads SGDLS; CDR2 reads YYNGEE. The DNA of the CDR3 is TGTGCCAGCAGCGAGGGAGACAGCTCCTTTAATGAAAAACTGTTTTTT. Its protein is CASSEGDSSFNEKLFF.

As regards this clone: In the same sample, other DNA sequences code for this CDR3. This sequence joins TRBV6-1 and TRBJ2-1, with D tentatively TRBD2 (6 bases). The V gene lost 4 bases and the J gene lost 8 bases, with 18 bases spanning the gap. Looked up from germline, CDR1 is MNHNS and CDR2 is SASEGT. This CDR3 has 15 amino acids. The CDR3 DNA follows: TGTGCCAGCAGTGCTGGGCAGGGAGGTATCTATGAGCAGTTCTTC. Its translation is CASSAGQGGIYEQFF.

The V gene is TRBV5-1, the J gene TRBJ2-2; a possible D gene is TRBD1 (6 bases). Per the germline V gene, CDR1 is SGHRS and CDR2 is YFSETQ. The CDR3 is made up of 14 amino acids. The V end lost 0 bases, the J end lost 5 bases, and 8 bases lay between the germline ends. CDR3 bases: TGCGCCAGCAGCTTGGACAGGGCAACCGGGGAGCTGTTTTTT. Translated: CASSLDRATGELFF.

J is TRBJ1-2 and V is TRBV18; possibly TRBD1 for D (5 bases). Germline V CDR1 and CDR2: KGHSH, LQKENI. The CDR3 runs to 16 residues. V was cut by 2 bases and J by 0 bases, with 13 bases left in between. CDR3 coding DNA: TGTGCCAGCTCACCAATTGGGGACGGAGCTAACTATGGCTACACCTTC. Amino acid sequence: CASSPIGDGANYGYTF.